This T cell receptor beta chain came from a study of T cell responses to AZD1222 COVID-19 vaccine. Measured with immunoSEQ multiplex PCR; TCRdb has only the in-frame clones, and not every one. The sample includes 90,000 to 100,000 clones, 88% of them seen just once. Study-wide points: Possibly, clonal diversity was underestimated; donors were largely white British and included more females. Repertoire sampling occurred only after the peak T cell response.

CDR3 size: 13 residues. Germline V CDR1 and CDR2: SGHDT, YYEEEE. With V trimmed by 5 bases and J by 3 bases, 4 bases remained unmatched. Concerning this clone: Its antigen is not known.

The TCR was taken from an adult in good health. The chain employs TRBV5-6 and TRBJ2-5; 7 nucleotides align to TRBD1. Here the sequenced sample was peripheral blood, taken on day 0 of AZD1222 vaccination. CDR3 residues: CASRYDREETQYF. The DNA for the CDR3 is TGTGCCAGCAGATACGACAGGGAAGAGACCCAGTACTTC.